The TCR beta chain described here comes from a study of blood T cell repertoires in COVID-19. The data were produced by immunoSEQ multiplex PCR, yet TCRdb's version contains in-frame clones alone and is incomplete. The top ten clones hold less than 4.5% of a sample with 88,000 or so clones, over 75% of them seen once. V shed 2 bases and J shed 1 base, with 6 bases lying between them. The CDR3 loop spans 13 amino acids. From germline, CDR1 is GTSNPN and CDR2 SVGIG (reference sequence). This rearrangement joins TRBV30 to TRBJ1-3; TRBD1 might be the D (5 bases). The sequenced sample was peripheral blood. The clonotype comes from a man between 60 and 75 years old with acute or convalescent COVID-19. CDR3: CAWSTGSGNTIYF. The CDR3 region has the DNA TGTGCCTGGAGTACAGGTTCTGGAAACACCATATATTTT.